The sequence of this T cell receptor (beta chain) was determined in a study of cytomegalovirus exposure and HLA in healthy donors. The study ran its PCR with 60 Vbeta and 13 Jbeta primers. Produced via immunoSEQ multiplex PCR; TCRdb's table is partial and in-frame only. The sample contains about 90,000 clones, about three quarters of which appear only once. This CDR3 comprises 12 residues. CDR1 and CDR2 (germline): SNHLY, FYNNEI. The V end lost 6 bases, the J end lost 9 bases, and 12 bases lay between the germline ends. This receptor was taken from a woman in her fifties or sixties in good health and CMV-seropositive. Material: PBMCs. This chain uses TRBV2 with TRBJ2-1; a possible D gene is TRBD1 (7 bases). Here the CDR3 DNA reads TGTGCCAGCAGGGAGGGGGCAACTGAGCAGTTCTTC. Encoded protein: CASREGATEQFF.